These 20 T cell receptor beta chains came from one sample sequenced in a study of cytomegalovirus exposure and HLA in healthy donors. Assay: immunoSEQ multiplex PCR; the TCRdb copy retains only in-frame clones and omits some. The table lists approximately 57,000 clones, just over 90% of them singletons. The specimen sequenced was PBMCs. These receptors came from a woman aged 18-30 years in good health and CMV-seronegative.

Here the CDR3 DNA reads TGTGCCAGCAGTCCGCAACTAGCGTGGGAGCAGTACGTC. It yields the protein CASSPQLAWEQYV. The rearrangement uses TRBV28 and TRBJ2-7; TRBD2 agrees at 7 bases. Germline CDR1 is MDHEN and CDR2 is SYDVKM. With V trimmed by 5 bases and J by 7 bases, 8 bases remained unmatched. This CDR3 comprises 13 residues.

This clone was seen just once. The chain recombines TRBV9 with TRBJ2-5; 7 bases match TRBD2. V was clipped by 0 bases and J by 2 bases; unmatched bases: 4. This CDR3 is 15 amino acids long. Germline V CDR1 and CDR2: SGDLS, YYNGEE. The CDR3 protein is CASSVASGFQETQYF. CDR3 DNA sequence: TGTGCCAGCAGCGTAGCTAGCGGATTTCAAGAGACCCAGTACTTC.

The chain employs TRBV19 and TRBJ1-1, with no clear D. Germline V gives CDR1 LNHDA, CDR2 SQIVND (reference sequence). V was shortened by 2 bases and J by 1 base, with 8 bases between the two germline ends. This CDR3 has 14 amino acids. The CDR3 DNA is TGTGCCAGTAGTATAAAAGCCGGGAACACTGAAGCTTTCTTT. It specifies CASSIKAGNTEAFF.

V is TRBV6-5 and J is TRBJ1-2; TRBD1 aligns across 8 bases. CDR1 and CDR2 from the germline V gene are MNHEY and SVGAGI. The CDR3 consists of 16 residues. The junction had 10 bases not matched to a gene; V was cut back by 2 bases and J by 5 bases. The CDR3 loop is CASSYADRVKIYGYTF. In DNA, the CDR3 is TGTGCCAGCAGTTACGCGGACAGGGTTAAAATATATGGCTACACCTTC.

This rearrangement joins TRBV5-1 to TRBJ2-2; 15 nucleotides agree with TRBD2. The CDR3 is 16 amino acids. Germline V gene sequence: CDR1 SGHRS, CDR2 YFSETQ. V lost 2 bases, J lost 5 bases, and 1 base stayed unmatched. The CDR3 bases are TGCGCCAGCAGCTTAGGACTAGCGGGAGGGACCGGGGAGCTGTTTTTT. This gives the protein CASSLGLAGGTGELFF.

As for this clone: This sample includes further DNA sequences coding for the same CDR3. The rearrangement joins TRBV18 to TRBJ2-7; maybe TRBD2 (6 bases). The CDR3 consists of 13 residues. The ends were cut back, 1 base at V and 2 bases at J, with 6 bases in the middle. Germline values: CDR1 KGHSH, CDR2 LQKENI. The DNA for the CDR3 is TGTGCCAGCTCACCACGCGGGACCTACGAGCAGTACTTC. Translating gives CASSPRGTYEQYF.

The chain carries TRBV2 and TRBJ1-2; 10 nucleotides match TRBD1. The CDR3 covers 14 residues. The germline V gene has CDR1 SNHLY and CDR2 FYNNEI. Trimming cost V 6 bases and J 4 bases; bases outside gene matches: 5. Here the CDR3 DNA reads TGTGCCAGCAGGGAGGACAGGGGGACCTATGGCTACACCTTC. This codes for CASREDRGTYGYTF.

The rearrangement joins TRBV4-1 to TRBJ2-7; 9 bases are a match to TRBD1. This CDR3 contains 17 residues. Trimming cost V 4 bases and J 3 bases; bases outside gene matches: 13. Germline V gives CDR1 MGHRA, CDR2 YSYEKL. CDR3 DNA: TGCGCCAGCAGCCTGCGAACGACAGGGGGGATCTTCTACGAGCAGTACTTC. It translates to CASSLRTTGGIFYEQYF.

This clone came up once. The chain links TRBV27 to TRBJ2-1, with no clear D. Germline CDR1 reads MNHEY; CDR2 reads SMNVEV (reference sequence). Trimming took 8 bases from V and 10 from J, leaving 21 bases between them. CDR3 length: 14 residues. This CDR3 reads CASLGYPPTQEQFF. In DNA form, the CDR3 reads TGTGCCAGCCTTGGGTACCCCCCCACACAGGAGCAGTTCTTC.

This chain joins TRBV11-2 and TRBJ1-2; D is unclear. This CDR3 is built from 13 residues. The ends were cut back, 3 bases at V and 7 bases at J, with 12 bases in the middle. CDR1 SGHAT and CDR2 FQNNGV come from the germline V gene. The DNA of the CDR3 is TGTGCCAGCAGCTTTCGTCCCCCCCGTGGCTACACCTTC. This sequence encodes CASSFRPPRGYTF.

V and J are TRBV2 and TRBJ1-2; TRBD1 matches at 7 bases. This CDR3 spans 13 amino acids. The V gene's germline CDR1 is SNHLY and CDR2 FYNNEI. Trimming cost V 6 bases and J 7 bases; bases outside gene matches: 8. The CDR3: CASRRDSDFGYTF. The CDR3, as DNA: TGTGCCAGCAGACGGGACAGTGACTTTGGCTACACCTTC.

The chain employs TRBV15 and TRBJ1-5; the D gene is possibly TRBD1 (5 bases). Per the germline V gene, CDR1 is LNHNV and CDR2 is YYDKDF (reference sequence). The CDR3 spans 14 residues. The V gene lost 5 bases and the J gene lost 2 bases, with 10 bases spanning the gap. In DNA form, the CDR3 reads TGTGCCACCAGCCCTCCGGGGGGCAATCAGCCCCAGCATTTT. Translation gives CATSPPGGNQPQHF. Together with reference TRBV15 and TRBJ1-5, the CDR3 gives the full variable domain: DAMVIQNPRYQVTQFGKPVTLSCSQTLNHNVMYWYQQKSSQAPKLLFHYYDKDFNNEADTPDNFQSRRPNTSFCFLDIRSPGLGDTAMYLCATSPPGGNQPQHFGDGTRLSIL.

The rearrangement uses TRBV7-9 and TRBJ2-1, with TRBD2 matching 11 bases. CDR3 length equals 17 residues. Germline V gene sequence: CDR1 SEHNR, CDR2 FQNEAQ (reference sequence). J was trimmed by 8 bases and V by 3 bases; bases with no gene match: 12. CDR3 in amino acids: CASSFLGGSGRVHEQFF. The CDR3 DNA reads as TGTGCCAGCAGCTTCCTCGGGGGTAGCGGGAGGGTCCATGAGCAGTTCTTC. Full variable domain (outside the CDR3, taken from reference TRBV7-9 and TRBJ2-1): DTGVSQNPRHKITKRGQNVTFRCDPISEHNRLYWYRQTLGQGPEFLTYFQNEAQLEKSRLLSDRFSAERPKGSFSTLEIQRTEQGDSAMYLCASSFLGGSGRVHEQFFGPGTRLTVL.

V is TRBV2 and J is TRBJ1-2; D gene ambiguous. Germline V gene sequence: CDR1 SNHLY, CDR2 FYNNEI. CDR3 size: 12 residues. Between the trimmed V and J ends, which lost 8 bases and 2 bases, there was a span of 9 bases. CDR3 loop: CASWSINYGYTF. For the CDR3, the DNA is TGTGCCAGCTGGAGCATCAACTATGGCTACACCTTC.

This sequence joins TRBV5-1 and TRBJ2-5; no firm D call. Germline loops: CDR1 SGHRS, CDR2 YFSETQ. The CDR3 is 13 residues long. Trimming took off 5 bases at V and 1 base at J, with 9 bases between the two ends. The CDR3 protein is CASSTLIQETQYF. In DNA form, the CDR3 reads TGCGCCAGCAGTACTCTAATCCAAGAGACCCAGTACTTC. Variable domain in full (rest from reference TRBV5-1 and TRBJ2-5): KAGVTQTPRYLIKTRGQQVTLSCSPISGHRSVSWYQQTPGQGLQFLFEYFSETQRNKGNFPGRFSGRQFSNSRSEMNVSTLELGDSALYLCASSTLIQETQYFGPGTRLLVL.

The J gene is TRBJ1-1, the V gene TRBV11-2, with D possibly TRBD1 on 5 matching bases. Germline CDR1 is SGHAT and CDR2 is FQNNGV. V lost 1 base, J lost 5 bases, and 11 bases lay in between. The CDR3 is 14 amino acids. The CDR3 loop reads CASSLVGGGTEAFF. The CDR3, as DNA: TGTGCCAGCAGCTTAGTTGGGGGAGGGACTGAAGCTTTCTTT.

The genes are TRBV28 and TRBJ2-1, with TRBD2 as a possible D gene (6 bases). Germline CDR1 and CDR2: MDHEN and SYDVKM. CDR3 length: 18 residues. Trimming cost V 5 bases and J 2 bases, with 22 bases left between them. CDR3 sequence (DNA): TGTGCCAGCAGTCCAATACCATCCGGGACTTATGCCTACAATGAGCAGTTCTTC. This codes for CASSPIPSGTYAYNEQFF.

V is TRBV15 and J is TRBJ1-3; no clear D gene. The V end lost 4 bases, the J end lost 0 bases, and 7 bases lay between the germline ends. Germline V gene sequence: CDR1 LNHNV, CDR2 YYDKDF (reference sequence). The CDR3 sequence is 14 residues long. The CDR3 region has the DNA TGTGCCACCAGCAAAGGAGGCTCTGGAAACACCATATATTTT. Translating it yields CATSKGGSGNTIYF.

V and J are TRBV5-1 and TRBJ2-1; TRBD2 matches 10 bases. V was clipped by 3 bases and J by 4 bases; unmatched bases: 4. The CDR3 loop spans 15 amino acids. From germline, CDR1 is SGHRS and CDR2 YFSETQ. CDR3 DNA: TGCGCCAGCAGCTCTGGACTAGCGGCTTACAATGAGCAGTTCTTC. Its protein is CASSSGLAAYNEQFF.

The chain couples TRBV2 to TRBJ2-1; D is possibly TRBD1 (5 bases). The CDR3 runs 13 residues. The germline CDR1 and CDR2 sequences are SNHLY and FYNNEI. V lost 8 bases and J lost 0, with 8 bases in between. The CDR3 DNA reads as TGTGCCAGCTGGGGCTTCTCCTACAATGAGCAGTTCTTC. Translating gives CASWGFSYNEQFF.